Listed below are T cell receptor beta chains from one sample, sequenced in a study of Tregs in tolerant kidney transplant recipients. The protocol was immunoSEQ multiplex PCR, while the TCRdb copy is restricted to in-frame clones and leaves out a portion. The sample consists of about 110,000 clones, roughly 90% of them appearing once. The sequencing used CD4+ T cells from blood, collected before the transplant. These receptors were taken from a human donor who received a combined kidney and bone marrow transplant. CDR3s include the opening cysteine and the closing phenylalanine or tryptophan. D genes are given only for firm matches. Only some rows state a clone size, as once, few, many or a class for expanded clones.

V gene,J gene,clone size,D gene,CDR3 length,CDR3 DNA,CDR3 protein
TRBV5-1,TRBJ1-1,.,.,13,TGCGCCAGCAGCCCAACAGAGAACACTGAAGCTTTCTTT,CASSPTENTEAFF
TRBV9,TRBJ2-1,.,TRBD2,18,TGTGCCAGCAGCGTAGCCATGAGCGGGGGGTACTCCTACAATGAGCAGTTCTTC,CASSVAMSGGYSYNEQFF
TRBV5-1,TRBJ2-7,.,TRBD2,14,TGCGCCAGCAGCCGCCTGGGTCCGGGAGGGGAGCAGTACTTC,CASSRLGPGGEQYF
TRBV19,TRBJ2-2,.,TRBD2,15,TGTGCCAGTAGTCCTAGACTAGCGGAGACCGGGGAGCTGTTTTTT,CASSPRLAETGELFF
TRBV18,TRBJ2-7,.,.,13,TGTGCCAGCTCACCAGGGGCAGGGCGCGAGCAGTACTTC,CASSPGAGREQYF
TRBV25-1,TRBJ2-7,.,TRBD1,15,TGTGCCAGCAGTGACCACGGGGGACAGGGTGGGGAGCAGTACTTC,CASSDHGGQGGEQYF
TRBV4-2,TRBJ1-2,few,TRBD1,14,TGTGCCAGCAGCCAAGCGGACAGGGAAGGTGGCTACACCTTC,CASSQADREGGYTF
TRBV28,TRBJ1-5,.,.,12,TGTGCCAGCAGTTTCGTGCGGCAGCCCCAGCATTTT,CASSFVRQPQHF
TRBV6-4,TRBJ2-3,.,TRBD1,15,TGTGCCAGCAGTGATGGACAGGGGGCGAGAGATACGCAGTATTTT,CASSDGQGARDTQYF
TRBV28,TRBJ1-5,.,TRBD1,16,TGTGCCACCGACGACAGGGTTAAGGGTAGCAATCAGCCCCAGCATTTT,CATDDRVKGSNQPQHF
TRBV10-3,TRBJ2-2,.,TRBD2,15,TGTGCCATCAGTGCGTCAGCGGGAGGGCCCGGGGAGCTGTTTTTT,CAISASAGGPGELFF
TRBV5-6,TRBJ2-5,once,TRBD2,15,TGTGCCAGCAGCTTGACGGGACTAGCTGGGGAGACCCAGTACTTC,CASSLTGLAGETQYF
TRBV9,TRBJ1-2,.,.,16,TGTGCCAGCAGCGTAGCTTGGCAGGGGTTTGGATATGGCTACACCTTC,CASSVAWQGFGYGYTF
TRBV18,TRBJ1-5,.,TRBD1,12,TGTGCCAGCTCACCGCAGGGGGAGCCCCAGCATTTT,CASSPQGEPQHF
TRBV4-1,TRBJ2-3,.,TRBD2,17,TGCGCCAGCAGCCAAGTCGGGCGGGAGAGGTACACAGATACGCAGTATTTT,CASSQVGRERYTDTQYF
TRBV18,TRBJ2-7,.,TRBD2,15,TGTGCCAGCTCACGACTAGCGGGGCCCTCCTACGAGCAGTACTTC,CASSRLAGPSYEQYF
TRBV5-5,TRBJ1-2,.,.,14,TGTGCCAGCAGCTTGGGACAGGCCAACTATGGCTACACCTTC,CASSLGQANYGYTF
TRBV5-1,TRBJ2-7,.,.,14,TGCGCCAGCTACGGGGGAACGCGCTCCTACGAGCAGTACTTC,CASYGGTRSYEQYF
TRBV29-1,TRBJ2-7,.,TRBD2,13,TGCAGCGTTCTACTAGCGGGAGTCCACGAGCAGTACTTC,CSVLLAGVHEQYF
TRBV7-2,TRBJ2-3,once,TRBD1,15,TGTGCCAGCAGCGATCAGACAGGGTCCGTAGATACGCAGTATTTT,CASSDQTGSVDTQYF
TRBV9,TRBJ1-3,once,TRBD1,17,TGTGCCAGCAGCGTAGGGACAGGGGCCCACTCTGGAAACACCATATATTTT,CASSVGTGAHSGNTIYF
TRBV6-6,TRBJ2-1,.,TRBD2,14,TGTGCCAGCAGTTACTCAACTAGCGGGAGGGCCGAGTTCTTC,CASSYSTSGRAEFF
TRBV9,TRBJ2-3,.,.,14,TGTGCCAGCAGCCACCGGACTAGCACAGATACGCAGTATTTT,CASSHRTSTDTQYF
TRBV5-1,TRBJ1-3,.,TRBD1,15,TGCGCCAGCAGCTCGGGACAGGTCTCTGGAAACACCATATATTTT,CASSSGQVSGNTIYF
TRBV5-1,TRBJ1-2,.,.,14,TGCGCCAGCAGCCTCGGGGGGCAGAGTTATGGCTACACCTTC,CASSLGGQSYGYTF
TRBV10-1,TRBJ2-1,once,TRBD2,15,TGCGCCAGCAGTGAGTCTAGCGGGGGCCAGGGTGAGCAGTTCTTC,CASSESSGGQGEQFF
TRBV5-4,TRBJ1-2,few,TRBD1,15,TGTGCCAGCAGCTTGTCTGCGACAGGGGCATATGGCTACACCTTC,CASSLSATGAYGYTF
TRBV6-5,TRBJ2-7,.,TRBD1,16,TGTGCCAGCAGTTACCCAGGTAGGGGGCAAGTCTACGAGCAGTACTTC,CASSYPGRGQVYEQYF
TRBV11-3,TRBJ2-7,once,TRBD1,16,TGTGCCAGCAGCTTAGTCGACAGGGAAAGCTCCTACGAGCAGTACTTC,CASSLVDRESSYEQYF
TRBV7-8,TRBJ2-7,.,.,13,TGTGCCAGCAGCCTAACGGGGAACTACGAGCAGTACTTC,CASSLTGNYEQYF